A single T cell receptor beta chain is shown here with its context. Assay used: immunoSEQ multiplex PCR; TCRdb lists only in-frame clones, some missing. The sample has 43,000 or so clones, around 31% seen once; the top ten hold 2.5% to 3.5%. The V and J ends lost 5 bases and 3 bases respectively, with 11 bases between them. The CDR3 has 14 amino acids. The germline V gene encodes CDR1 MNHEY and CDR2 SMNVEV (reference sequence). This sample was included in a study of tumour-infiltrating T cells in Burkitt lymphoma. The wider study: All epidemiological Burkitt lymphoma subtypes were represented in the cohort. Repertoire clonality predicted overall and progression-free survival.

This TCR came from a human donor with Burkitt lymphoma. The V and J genes are TRBV27 and TRBJ2-1; D unresolved. The specimen was tumor tissue. The CDR3 nucleotides are TGTGCCAGCAGTCGGGTGGGAATCTACAATGAGCAGTTCTTC. Encoded protein: CASSRVGIYNEQFF.